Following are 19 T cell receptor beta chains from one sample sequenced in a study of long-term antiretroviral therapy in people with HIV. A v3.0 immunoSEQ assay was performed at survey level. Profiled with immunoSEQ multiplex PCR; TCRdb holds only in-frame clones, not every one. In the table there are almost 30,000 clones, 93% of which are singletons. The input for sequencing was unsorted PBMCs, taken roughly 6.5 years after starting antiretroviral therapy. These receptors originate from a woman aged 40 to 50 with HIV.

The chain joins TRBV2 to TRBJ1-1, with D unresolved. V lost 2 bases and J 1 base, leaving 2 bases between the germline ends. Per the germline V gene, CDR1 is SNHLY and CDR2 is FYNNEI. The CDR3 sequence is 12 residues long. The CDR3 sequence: CASSEQNTEAFF. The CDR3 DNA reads TGTGCCAGCAGTGAACAGAACACTGAAGCTTTCTTT.

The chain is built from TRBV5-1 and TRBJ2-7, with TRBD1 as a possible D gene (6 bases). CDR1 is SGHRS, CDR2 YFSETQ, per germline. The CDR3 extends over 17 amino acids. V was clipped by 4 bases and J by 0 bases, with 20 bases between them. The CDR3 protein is CASSPVVRTADSYEQYF. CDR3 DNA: TGCGCCAGCAGCCCGGTCGTCCGGACAGCAGACTCCTACGAGCAGTACTTC.

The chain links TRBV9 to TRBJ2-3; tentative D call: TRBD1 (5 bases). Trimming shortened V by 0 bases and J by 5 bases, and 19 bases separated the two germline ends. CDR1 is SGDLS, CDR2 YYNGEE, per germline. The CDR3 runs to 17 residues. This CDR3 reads CASSVEGRTKTGDTQYF. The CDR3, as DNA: TGTGCCAGCAGCGTAGAGGGGCGTACTAAAACCGGAGATACGCAGTATTTT.

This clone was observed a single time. The DNA for the CDR3 is TGTGCCAGCAGGGGTGACCGGGCCGGTCGCTCGCCCCAGCATTTT. Translated: CASRGDRAGRSPQHF. The chain uses TRBV2 and TRBJ1-5; D not resolved. This CDR3 spans 15 amino acids. In germline, CDR1 is SNHLY, CDR2 FYNNEI. Trimming took off 6 bases at V and 9 bases at J, with 21 bases between the two ends.

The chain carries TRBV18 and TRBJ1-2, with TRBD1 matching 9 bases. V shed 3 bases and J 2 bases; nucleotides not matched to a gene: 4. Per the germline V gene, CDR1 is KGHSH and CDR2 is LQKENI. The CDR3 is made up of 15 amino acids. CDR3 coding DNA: TGTGCCAGCTCACCTTGGGACAGGGTGAACTATGGCTACACCTTC. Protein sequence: CASSPWDRVNYGYTF.

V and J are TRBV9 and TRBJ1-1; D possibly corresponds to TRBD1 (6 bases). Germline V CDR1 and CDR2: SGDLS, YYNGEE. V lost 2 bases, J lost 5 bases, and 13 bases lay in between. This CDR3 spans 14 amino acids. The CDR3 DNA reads TGTGCCAGCAGCGTCCGGGGGGACAATACTGAAGCTTTCTTT. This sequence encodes CASSVRGDNTEAFF.

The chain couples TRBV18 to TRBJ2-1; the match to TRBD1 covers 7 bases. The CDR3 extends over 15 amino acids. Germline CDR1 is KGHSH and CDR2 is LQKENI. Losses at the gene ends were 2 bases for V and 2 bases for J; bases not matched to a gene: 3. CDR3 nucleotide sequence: TGTGCCAGCTCACCAAGGACAGGCGCCTACAATGAGCAGTTCTTC. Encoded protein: CASSPRTGAYNEQFF.

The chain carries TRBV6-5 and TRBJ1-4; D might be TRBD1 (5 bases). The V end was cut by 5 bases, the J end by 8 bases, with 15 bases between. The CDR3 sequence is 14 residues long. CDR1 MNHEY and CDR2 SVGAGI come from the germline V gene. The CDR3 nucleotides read TGTGCCAGCAGTCGGGACCCCCATGGGGAAAAACTGTTTTTT. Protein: CASSRDPHGEKLFF.

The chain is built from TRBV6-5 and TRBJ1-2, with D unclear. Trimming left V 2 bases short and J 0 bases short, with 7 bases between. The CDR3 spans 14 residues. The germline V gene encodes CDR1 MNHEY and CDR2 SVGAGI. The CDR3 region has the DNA TGTGCCAGCAGTTACCCAGAAGCTAACTATGGCTACACCTTC. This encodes CASSYPEANYGYTF.

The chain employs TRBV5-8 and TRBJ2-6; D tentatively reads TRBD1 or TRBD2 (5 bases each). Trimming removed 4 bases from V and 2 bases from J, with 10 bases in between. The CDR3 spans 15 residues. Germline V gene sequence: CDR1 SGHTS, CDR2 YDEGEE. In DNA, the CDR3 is TGTGCCAGCAGCACGGGACCGCCTGGGGCCAACGTCCTGACTTTC. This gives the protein CASSTGPPGANVLTF.

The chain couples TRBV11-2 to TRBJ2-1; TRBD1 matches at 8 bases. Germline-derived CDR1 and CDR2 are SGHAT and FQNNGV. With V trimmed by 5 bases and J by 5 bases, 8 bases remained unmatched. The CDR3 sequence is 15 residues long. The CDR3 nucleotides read TGTGCCAGCAGCCCGGGGACAGGTATAAACAATGAGCAGTTCTTC. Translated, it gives CASSPGTGINNEQFF. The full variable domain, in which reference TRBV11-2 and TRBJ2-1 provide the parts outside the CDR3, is EAGVAQSPRYKIIEKRQSVAFWCNPISGHATLYWYQQILGQGPKLLIQFQNNGVVDDSQLPKDRFSAERLKGVDSTLKIQPAKLEDSAVYLCASSPGTGINNEQFFGPGTRLTVL.

As DNA, the CDR3 is TGTGCCAGCAGAGGGCCGGGGAATTCACCCCTCCACTTT. This codes for CASRGPGNSPLHF. This chain uses TRBV2 with TRBJ1-6; D unclear. The V end lost 6 bases, the J end lost 7 bases, and 10 bases lay between the germline ends. The CDR3 loop spans 13 amino acids. Germline lookup yields CDR1 SNHLY and CDR2 FYNNEI.

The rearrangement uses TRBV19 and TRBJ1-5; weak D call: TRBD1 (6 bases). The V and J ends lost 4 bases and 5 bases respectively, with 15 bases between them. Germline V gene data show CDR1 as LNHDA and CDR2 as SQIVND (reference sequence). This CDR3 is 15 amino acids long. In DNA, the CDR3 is TGTGCCAGTAGTACCCTCGGGGGCGCTTATCAGCCCCAGCATTTT. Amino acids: CASSTLGGAYQPQHF.

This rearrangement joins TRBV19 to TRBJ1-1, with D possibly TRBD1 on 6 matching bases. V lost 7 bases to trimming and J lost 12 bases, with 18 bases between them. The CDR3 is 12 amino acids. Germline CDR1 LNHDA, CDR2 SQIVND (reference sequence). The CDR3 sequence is CASTGVGGKTFF. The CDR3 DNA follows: TGTGCCAGTACCGGGGTAGGGGGTAAAACTTTCTTT.

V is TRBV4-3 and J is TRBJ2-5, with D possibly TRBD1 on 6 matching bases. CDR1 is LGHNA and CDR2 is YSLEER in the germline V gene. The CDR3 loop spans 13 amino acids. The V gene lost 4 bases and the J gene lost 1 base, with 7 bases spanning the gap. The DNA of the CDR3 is TGCGCCAGCAGCCGAGGGGGCCAAGAGACCCAGTACTTC. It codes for CASSRGGQETQYF.

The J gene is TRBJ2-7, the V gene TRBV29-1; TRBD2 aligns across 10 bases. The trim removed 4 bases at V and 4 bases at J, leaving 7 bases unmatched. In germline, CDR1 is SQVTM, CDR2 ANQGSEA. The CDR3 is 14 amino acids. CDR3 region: CSVALRTSGYEQYF. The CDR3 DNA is TGCAGCGTTGCCCTGAGGACTAGCGGATACGAGCAGTACTTC.

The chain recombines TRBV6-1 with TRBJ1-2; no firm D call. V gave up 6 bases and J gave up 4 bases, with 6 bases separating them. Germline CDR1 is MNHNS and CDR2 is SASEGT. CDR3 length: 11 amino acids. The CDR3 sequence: CASSSFYGYTF. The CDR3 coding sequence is TGTGCCAGCAGCTCGTTCTATGGCTACACCTTC.

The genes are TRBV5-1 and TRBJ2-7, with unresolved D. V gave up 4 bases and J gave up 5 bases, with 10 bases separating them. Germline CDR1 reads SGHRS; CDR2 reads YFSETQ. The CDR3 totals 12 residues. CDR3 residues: CASSGPGDEQYF. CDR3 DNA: TGCGCCAGCAGCGGGCCCGGCGACGAGCAGTACTTC.

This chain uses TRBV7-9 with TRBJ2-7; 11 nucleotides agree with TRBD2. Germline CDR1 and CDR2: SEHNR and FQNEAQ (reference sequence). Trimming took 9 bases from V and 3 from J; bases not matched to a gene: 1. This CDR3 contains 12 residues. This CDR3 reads CASSGGDYEQYF. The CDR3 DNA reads TGTGCCAGTAGCGGGGGGGACTACGAGCAGTACTTC.